The rows below give T cell receptor beta chains drawn from one sample of a study of cytomegalovirus exposure and HLA in healthy donors. Sequenced by immunoSEQ multiplex PCR; TCRdb stores in-frame clones only, minus some. The sample yields over 150,000 clones, about nine tenths seen once. Sequencing was carried out using PBMCs. The receptors originated from a woman aged 18-30 years in good health and CMV-seropositive. CDR3s include the opening cysteine and the closing phenylalanine or tryptophan. The order of the fields is J gene, V gene, D gene, clone size, CDR3 protein, CDR3 DNA. D genes are given only for firm matches. The size of a clone is reported for some rows only, either as once, few or many, or as a class for expanded clones.

j_call: TRBJ1-2
v_call: TRBV5-1
d_call: TRBD1
clone_size: .
cdr3_aa: CASSSEDRVVAGYTF
cdr3_nt: TGCGCCAGCAGCTCGGAGGACAGGGTCGTTGCTGGCTACACCTTC

j_call: TRBJ2-3
v_call: TRBV5-6
d_call: .
clone_size: .
cdr3_aa: CASSPNTDTQYF
cdr3_nt: TGTGCCAGCAGCCCCAACACAGATACGCAGTATTTT

j_call: TRBJ2-7
v_call: TRBV28
d_call: .
clone_size: .
cdr3_aa: CASSFGDTTSYEQYF
cdr3_nt: TGTGCCAGCAGTTTCGGGGACACTACCTCCTACGAGCAGTACTTC

j_call: TRBJ2-6
v_call: TRBV7-2
d_call: .
clone_size: .
cdr3_aa: CASSLWGRVSGANVLTF
cdr3_nt: TGTGCCAGCAGCTTGTGGGGCCGTGTCTCTGGGGCCAACGTCCTGACTTTC

j_call: TRBJ2-7
v_call: TRBV11-2
d_call: .
clone_size: .
cdr3_aa: CASSSRGSSYEQYF
cdr3_nt: TGTGCCAGCAGCTCCCGGGGGAGCTCCTACGAGCAGTACTTC

j_call: TRBJ2-7
v_call: TRBV7-8
d_call: TRBD2
clone_size: .
cdr3_aa: CASSLGLAGGTYEQYF
cdr3_nt: TGTGCCAGCAGCTTGGGACTAGCGGGAGGGACCTACGAGCAGTACTTC

j_call: TRBJ2-1
v_call: TRBV6-1
d_call: TRBD2
clone_size: .
cdr3_aa: CASRVAGKDNEQFF
cdr3_nt: TGTGCCAGCAGGGTAGCGGGGAAGGACAATGAGCAGTTCTTC

j_call: TRBJ1-5
v_call: TRBV18
d_call: .
clone_size: .
cdr3_aa: CASSLVGQGQPQHF
cdr3_nt: TGTGCCAGCTCACTGGTTGGGCAAGGCCAGCCCCAGCATTTT

j_call: TRBJ2-7
v_call: TRBV7-2
d_call: TRBD2
clone_size: .
cdr3_aa: CASSLVHTSGSRYEQYF
cdr3_nt: TGTGCCAGCAGCTTAGTGCACACTAGCGGGAGTCGCTACGAGCAGTACTTC

j_call: TRBJ1-4
v_call: TRBV2
d_call: .
clone_size: .
cdr3_aa: CASRGGTSLEKLFF
cdr3_nt: TGTGCCAGCAGGGGGGGGACTTCTTTAGAAAAACTGTTTTTT

j_call: TRBJ2-1
v_call: TRBV27
d_call: .
clone_size: .
cdr3_aa: CASSSLLESYNEQFF
cdr3_nt: TGTGCCAGCAGTTCCTTACTAGAGTCCTACAATGAGCAGTTCTTC

j_call: TRBJ1-1
v_call: TRBV21-1
d_call: .
clone_size: .
cdr3_aa: CASSRIRPGQGRGGYTEAFF
cdr3_nt: TGTGCCAGCAGCAGGATACGTCCGGGACAGGGGCGCGGGGGTTACACTGAAGCTTTCTTT

j_call: TRBJ1-5
v_call: TRBV30
d_call: TRBD1
clone_size: .
cdr3_aa: CAWSVPDRVGQPQHF
cdr3_nt: TGTGCCTGGAGTGTACCGGACAGGGTCGGTCAGCCCCAGCATTTT

j_call: TRBJ2-5
v_call: TRBV13
d_call: .
clone_size: .
cdr3_aa: CASSPRQDQETQYF
cdr3_nt: TGTGCCAGCAGCCCACGACAGGACCAAGAGACCCAGTACTTC

j_call: TRBJ2-5
v_call: TRBV7-2
d_call: TRBD2
clone_size: once
cdr3_aa: CASSLWLAGETQYF
cdr3_nt: TGTGCCAGCAGCTTATGGCTAGCGGGAGAGACCCAGTACTTC

j_call: TRBJ2-5
v_call: TRBV7-9
d_call: TRBD1
clone_size: .
cdr3_aa: CASGGQGWPETQYF
cdr3_nt: TGTGCCAGCGGGGGACAGGGTTGGCCAGAGACCCAGTACTTC

j_call: TRBJ2-1
v_call: TRBV2
d_call: .
clone_size: .
cdr3_aa: CASSPVPDEQFF
cdr3_nt: TGTGCCAGCAGCCCGGTCCCGGATGAGCAGTTCTTC

j_call: TRBJ2-7
v_call: TRBV5-1
d_call: .
clone_size: .
cdr3_aa: CASSDSKDEQYF
cdr3_nt: TGCGCCAGCAGCGACAGTAAGGACGAGCAGTACTTC